Listed below are T cell receptor beta chains from one sample, sequenced in a study of T-cell memory formation after mild COVID-19. One entry per CDR3 protein, called by TCRdb with MiXCR from the 5' RACE reads. Among 130,000 to 150,000 distinct CDR3 sequences listed, less than 20% were seen once. Sequenced sample: PBMCs or a T cell subset sorted from them (not recorded which). The receptor set was obtained from an adult woman who had mild COVID-19 (a few samples of this study predate the infection). Cell type and time point are not known. The CDR3 runs from the conserved cysteine through the conserved F or W. A D gene is named only where the DNA matches it firmly. Clone size is shown for a subset of rows, as once, few, many or a class of expanded clone.

abundance: few
len: 16
j_gene: TRBJ2-3
d_gene: .
v_gene: TRBV6-6
CDR3nt: TGTGCCACGGTGGGTCGGGGGGCCGACGGCACAGATACGCAGTATTTT
CDR3aa: CATVGRGADGTDTQYF

abundance: many
len: 11
j_gene: TRBJ2-3
d_gene: .
v_gene: TRBV5-1
CDR3nt: TGCGCCAGCACCAACACAGATACGCAGTATTTT
CDR3aa: CASTNTDTQYF

abundance: .
len: 11
j_gene: TRBJ2-5
d_gene: TRBD1
v_gene: TRBV15
CDR3nt: TGTGCCACCAGAGACAGGGGAACCCAGTACTTC
CDR3aa: CATRDRGTQYF

abundance: few
len: 15
j_gene: TRBJ2-7
d_gene: .
v_gene: TRBV4-1
CDR3nt: TGCGCCAGCAGCCAAGGACAGGAGACCTACTACGAGCAGTACTTC
CDR3aa: CASSQGQETYYEQYF

abundance: many
len: 11
j_gene: TRBJ1-1
d_gene: .
v_gene: TRBV3-1
CDR3nt: TGTGCCAGCAGGGGGGGGACTGAAGCTTTCTTT
CDR3aa: CASRGGTEAFF

abundance: .
len: 14
j_gene: TRBJ2-1
d_gene: .
v_gene: TRBV12-3/TRBV12-4
CDR3nt: TGTGCCAGCAGTTTTAGTACTCAGTTACCTGAGCAGTTCTTC
CDR3aa: CASSFSTQLPEQFF

abundance: .
len: 15
j_gene: TRBJ2-7
d_gene: TRBD1
v_gene: TRBV30
CDR3nt: TGTGCCTGGAGCCTAGGGGACAGGGATGTGTACGAGCAGTACTTC
CDR3aa: CAWSLGDRDVYEQYF

abundance: few
len: 13
j_gene: TRBJ2-4
d_gene: .
v_gene: TRBV15
CDR3nt: TGTGCCACCAGCAGGGGACCGACAGGACTGACGGCCTTC
CDR3aa: CATSRGPTGLTAF

abundance: .
len: 16
j_gene: TRBJ2-1
d_gene: TRBD2
v_gene: TRBV24-1
CDR3nt: TGTGCCACCAGTGATCCACTAGCGGGAGCTATGGATGAGCAGTTCTTC
CDR3aa: CATSDPLAGAMDEQFF

abundance: few
len: 15
j_gene: TRBJ2-4
d_gene: TRBD1
v_gene: TRBV7-6
CDR3nt: TGTGCCAGCAGCCGGAGCCCAGGGGGAGAGGACATTCAGTACTTC
CDR3aa: CASSRSPGGEDIQYF

abundance: few
len: 14
j_gene: TRBJ2-5
d_gene: TRBD2
v_gene: TRBV10-3
CDR3nt: TGTGCCATCAGTGAGTGGACTAGTCAGGGGACCCAGTACTTC
CDR3aa: CAISEWTSQGTQYF

abundance: few
len: 12
j_gene: TRBJ2-3
d_gene: .
v_gene: TRBV25-1
CDR3nt: TGTGCCAGCAGTACCCTCTCTGATACGCAGTATTTT
CDR3aa: CASSTLSDTQYF

abundance: .
len: 14
j_gene: TRBJ1-6
d_gene: .
v_gene: TRBV5-1
CDR3nt: TGCGCCAGCAGCCCCAGTCGGCAGGGCTCACCCCTCCACTTT
CDR3aa: CASSPSRQGSPLHF

abundance: few
len: 12
j_gene: TRBJ1-2
d_gene: .
v_gene: TRBV12-3/TRBV12-4
CDR3nt: TGTGCCAGCAGGACCCAGGGTTCCGGCTACACCTTC
CDR3aa: CASRTQGSGYTF

abundance: .
len: 16
j_gene: TRBJ1-4
d_gene: .
v_gene: TRBV5-6
CDR3nt: TGTGCCAGCAGCTGGGTCCCCCGGGGGAGAGGCGAAAAACTGTTTTTT
CDR3aa: CASSWVPRGRGEKLFF

abundance: many
len: 13
j_gene: TRBJ2-7
d_gene: .
v_gene: TRBV12-3/TRBV12-4
CDR3nt: TGTGCCAGCAGTTCGGGGCAAGTCTACGAGCAGTACTTC
CDR3aa: CASSSGQVYEQYF

abundance: few
len: 14
j_gene: TRBJ1-1
d_gene: TRBD1
v_gene: TRBV7-2
CDR3nt: TGTGCCAGCAGCTCAGGGGGCTTGCACACTGAAGCTTTCTTT
CDR3aa: CASSSGGLHTEAFF

abundance: .
len: 14
j_gene: TRBJ1-1
d_gene: .
v_gene: TRBV21-1
CDR3nt: TGTGCCAGCAGCAAACAGGGAAGGGGGCCTGAAGCTTTCTTT
CDR3aa: CASSKQGRGPEAFF

abundance: .
len: 15
j_gene: TRBJ1-4
d_gene: .
v_gene: TRBV7-3
CDR3nt: TGTGCCAGCAGCTTAAGCGGGGCCACTAATGAAAAACTGTTTTTT
CDR3aa: CASSLSGATNEKLFF

abundance: many
len: 13
j_gene: TRBJ1-4
d_gene: TRBD1
v_gene: TRBV20-1
CDR3nt: TGCAGTGCTACCGGGACAGGGTACGAAAAACTGTTTTTT
CDR3aa: CSATGTGYEKLFF

abundance: .
len: 17
j_gene: TRBJ2-3
d_gene: TRBD2
v_gene: TRBV9
CDR3nt: TGTGCCAGCAGCGCAGGGACTAGCGGGAGAGGGACAGATACGCAGTATTTT
CDR3aa: CASSAGTSGRGTDTQYF

abundance: .
len: 16
j_gene: TRBJ1-2
d_gene: .
v_gene: TRBV7-9
CDR3nt: TGTGCCAGCAGCTTAGTACTGGTCACTACTAACTATGGCTACACCTTC
CDR3aa: CASSLVLVTTNYGYTF

abundance: .
len: 16
j_gene: TRBJ1-1
d_gene: .
v_gene: TRBV19
CDR3nt: TGTGCCAGTAGCCCGGGACGTCAGTTAAGGGACACTGAAGCTTTCTTT
CDR3aa: CASSPGRQLRDTEAFF

abundance: .
len: 16
j_gene: TRBJ2-7
d_gene: .
v_gene: TRBV4-3
CDR3nt: TGCGCCAGCAGCCAAGACTACGGATTGGGACCTTACGAGCAGTACTTC
CDR3aa: CASSQDYGLGPYEQYF

abundance: .
len: 14
j_gene: TRBJ2-4
d_gene: .
v_gene: TRBV5-1
CDR3nt: TGCGCCAGCAGCTTGGCAGTGACGGCAAACATTCAGTACTTC
CDR3aa: CASSLAVTANIQYF

abundance: .
len: 14
j_gene: TRBJ2-3
d_gene: TRBD1
v_gene: TRBV19
CDR3nt: TGTGCCAGTAGTATTGGGGACAGGGGTGATACGCAGTATTTT
CDR3aa: CASSIGDRGDTQYF

abundance: .
len: 14
j_gene: TRBJ2-5
d_gene: TRBD2
v_gene: TRBV10-3
CDR3nt: TGTGCCATCAAACCGGGACTAGCGGGAGAGACCCAGTACTTC
CDR3aa: CAIKPGLAGETQYF

abundance: few
len: 14
j_gene: TRBJ1-6
d_gene: .
v_gene: TRBV9
CDR3nt: TGTGCCAGCAGCTCCACAGGGAATAATTCACCCCTCCACTTT
CDR3aa: CASSSTGNNSPLHF

abundance: .
len: 15
j_gene: TRBJ2-5
d_gene: .
v_gene: TRBV20-1
CDR3nt: TGCAGTGCTTTCTCCTGGACTAACCCTACCGCGACCCAGTACTTC
CDR3aa: CSAFSWTNPTATQYF

abundance: few
len: 13
j_gene: TRBJ1-2
d_gene: .
v_gene: TRBV20-1
CDR3nt: TGCAGTGCCAGCGGGACGACCAACTATGGCTACACCTTC
CDR3aa: CSASGTTNYGYTF

abundance: .
len: 16
j_gene: TRBJ2-5
d_gene: TRBD2
v_gene: TRBV7-3
CDR3nt: TGTGCCAGCAGCAAGGGACTAGCGGGGGGTCAAGAGACCCAGTACTTC
CDR3aa: CASSKGLAGGQETQYF

abundance: .
len: 15
j_gene: TRBJ2-3
d_gene: .
v_gene: TRBV7-9
CDR3nt: TGTGCCAGCAGTCCGAGGTGGGGGGCCACAGATACGCAGTATTTT
CDR3aa: CASSPRWGATDTQYF

abundance: .
len: 16
j_gene: TRBJ2-1
d_gene: .
v_gene: TRBV14
CDR3nt: TGTGCCAGCAGCCAAGACGAATACCAAAGCTACAATGAGCAGTTCTTC
CDR3aa: CASSQDEYQSYNEQFF

abundance: few
len: 15
j_gene: TRBJ2-3
d_gene: TRBD1
v_gene: TRBV2
CDR3nt: TGTGCCAGCAGTGTGGGACAGGGGGCCGGAGATACGCAGTATTTT
CDR3aa: CASSVGQGAGDTQYF

abundance: few
len: 14
j_gene: TRBJ2-5
d_gene: TRBD1
v_gene: TRBV7-6
CDR3nt: TGTGCCAGCAGCTCGACAGGGGTCCCGGAGACCCAGTACTTC
CDR3aa: CASSSTGVPETQYF

abundance: few
len: 13
j_gene: TRBJ2-5
d_gene: .
v_gene: TRBV6-5
CDR3nt: TGTGCCAGCAGTTACGGAGGCTCCGAGACCCAGTACTTC
CDR3aa: CASSYGGSETQYF

abundance: many
len: 12
j_gene: TRBJ2-1
d_gene: .
v_gene: TRBV29-1
CDR3nt: TGCAGCGTTCGTTCTGGGTACGATGAGCAGTTCTTC
CDR3aa: CSVRSGYDEQFF

abundance: .
len: 12
j_gene: TRBJ2-7
d_gene: .
v_gene: TRBV12-3/TRBV12-4
CDR3nt: TGTGCCAGCAGCCAGGTCCCCTACGAGCAGTACTTC
CDR3aa: CASSQVPYEQYF

abundance: few
len: 14
j_gene: TRBJ1-5
d_gene: .
v_gene: TRBV20-1
CDR3nt: TGCAGTGCCCTTAACAGGCTTCGCAATCAGCCCCAGCATTTT
CDR3aa: CSALNRLRNQPQHF

abundance: .
len: 16
j_gene: TRBJ1-1
d_gene: TRBD1
v_gene: TRBV7-9
CDR3nt: TGTGCCAGCAGCTTAGGGGACAGGGAATCGAACACTGAAGCTTTCTTT
CDR3aa: CASSLGDRESNTEAFF

abundance: .
len: 13
j_gene: TRBJ1-1
d_gene: TRBD1
v_gene: TRBV10-3
CDR3nt: TGTGCCATCACGCGACAGGGGGAATCTGAAGCTTTCTTT
CDR3aa: CAITRQGESEAFF

abundance: .
len: 14
j_gene: TRBJ2-6
d_gene: TRBD2
v_gene: TRBV5-4
CDR3nt: TGTGCCAGCAGCCGGGGGGCTGGGGCCAACGTCCTGACTTTC
CDR3aa: CASSRGAGANVLTF

abundance: .
len: 13
j_gene: TRBJ1-2
d_gene: .
v_gene: TRBV18
CDR3nt: TGTGCCAGCTCACCTCTGCAGAACTATGGCTACACCTTC
CDR3aa: CASSPLQNYGYTF

abundance: .
len: 13
j_gene: TRBJ1-2
d_gene: TRBD1
v_gene: TRBV11-2
CDR3nt: TGTGCCAGCAGCCCGGACAGGGGACCTGGCTACACCTTC
CDR3aa: CASSPDRGPGYTF

abundance: .
len: 13
j_gene: TRBJ2-1
d_gene: .
v_gene: TRBV7-8
CDR3nt: TGTGCCAGCAGCTCGGACTCAGGGAATGAGCAGTTCTTC
CDR3aa: CASSSDSGNEQFF

abundance: few
len: 14
j_gene: TRBJ2-2
d_gene: TRBD1
v_gene: TRBV29-1
CDR3nt: TGCAGCGTTGTTGGGACAGGGAACACCGGGGAGCTGTTTTTT
CDR3aa: CSVVGTGNTGELFF

abundance: .
len: 15
j_gene: TRBJ2-3
d_gene: TRBD2
v_gene: TRBV7-6
CDR3nt: TGTGCCAGCAGCCGTCTAGCGGGGTCCACAGATACGCAGTATTTT
CDR3aa: CASSRLAGSTDTQYF

abundance: .
len: 20
j_gene: TRBJ2-7
d_gene: .
v_gene: TRBV12-3/TRBV12-4
CDR3nt: TGTGCCAGCAGTTTGACGGGGGCGACAGGGCCAAACCCGCGACCCTACGAGCAGTACTTC
CDR3aa: CASSLTGATGPNPRPYEQYF

abundance: .
len: 15
j_gene: TRBJ1-6
d_gene: .
v_gene: TRBV4-2
CDR3nt: TGTGCCAGCAGCCAAGAACCGGGGGCGGGTTCACCCCTCCACTTT
CDR3aa: CASSQEPGAGSPLHF

abundance: .
len: 20
j_gene: TRBJ1-1
d_gene: TRBD1
v_gene: TRBV12-3/TRBV12-4
CDR3nt: TGTGCCAGCAGTTTAATGAGACAGGGGACGATTGGTGGTATGAACACTGAAGCTTTCTTT
CDR3aa: CASSLMRQGTIGGMNTEAFF

abundance: .
len: 12
j_gene: TRBJ2-1
d_gene: .
v_gene: TRBV29-1
CDR3nt: TGCAGCGCCCTGGGGGGATTTGGTGAGCAGTTCTTC
CDR3aa: CSALGGFGEQFF

abundance: few
len: 16
j_gene: TRBJ2-1
d_gene: TRBD2
v_gene: TRBV4-2
CDR3nt: TGTGCCAGCAGCCAAGCCTCGGGACTAGCGATCAATGAGCAGTTCTTC
CDR3aa: CASSQASGLAINEQFF

abundance: .
len: 11
j_gene: TRBJ2-2
d_gene: .
v_gene: TRBV6-1
CDR3nt: TGTGCCACAAGGAGGGTCGGGGAGCTGTTTTTT
CDR3aa: CATRRVGELFF

abundance: .
len: 13
j_gene: TRBJ1-2
d_gene: .
v_gene: TRBV18
CDR3nt: TGTGCCAGCTCATCGGACTCTTACTATGGCTACACCTTC
CDR3aa: CASSSDSYYGYTF

abundance: few
len: 17
j_gene: TRBJ1-1
d_gene: .
v_gene: TRBV3-1
CDR3nt: TGTGCCAGCAGCCAAGGCCCACTTAGGGCATCGGGCACTGAAGCTTTCTTT
CDR3aa: CASSQGPLRASGTEAFF

abundance: few
len: 16
j_gene: TRBJ2-3
d_gene: .
v_gene: TRBV5-4
CDR3nt: TGTGCCAGCAGCCACAAGGATGGGGGAGCCACAGATACGCAGTATTTT
CDR3aa: CASSHKDGGATDTQYF